The source of this TCR beta chain is a study of blood T cells in healthy people across ages. Deletions cut 5 bases from V and 2 bases from J, with 15 bases between. The CDR3 spans 15 residues. CDR1 and CDR2 from the germline V gene are SGHTA and FQGNSA. A second PCR, run for roughly 7 to 12 cycles, used a sample-barcoded 5' primer plus a J-beta primer mix. Each CDR3 protein is one row after TCRdb ran MiXCR on the 5' RACE reads. This sample has 380,000 or so distinct CDR3 sequences, with over 45% found just once. The rearrangement uses TRBV7-2 and TRBJ2-5; possibly TRBD1 for D (6 bases). Material: blood. This receptor was obtained from a man aged 60 to 69 in good health. The CDR3 coding sequence is TGTGCCAGCAGCCGTTCCGGGACAACTCAAGAGACCCAGTACTTC. Translating it yields CASSRSGTTQETQYF.